The 24 T cell receptor beta chains listed next were all sequenced from one sample in a study of T-cell memory formation after mild COVID-19. TCRdb re-analysed the 5' RACE reads in MiXCR, keeping a single row per CDR3 protein. This table has 350,000 or so distinct CDR3 sequences, around 20% appearing once. The sample was PBMCs or a T cell subset sorted from them (not recorded which). The receptors originated from a man aged 18 to 29 who had mild COVID-19 (a few samples of this study predate the infection). Cell type and time point are not known.

This chain links TRBV5-6 with TRBJ1-5, with a tentative D call TRBD1 (6 bases). CDR3 length: 13 amino acids. The germline V and J ends were trimmed by 5 bases and 7 bases, with 13 bases remaining between them. Per germline, CDR1 SGHDT and CDR2 YYEEEE. CDR3 nucleotides: TGTGCCAGCAGTTTAGGGGGTGGACAGCCCCAGCATTTT. Translating it yields CASSLGGGQPQHF.

The sample holds a few counts of this clonotype. This chain joins TRBV20-1 and TRBJ1-2; 7 bases fit TRBD1. The V segment lost 5 bases and the J segment 5 bases; nucleotides outside the gene matches: 8. Looked up from germline, CDR1 is DFQATT and CDR2 is SNEGSKA (reference sequence). The CDR3 is 13 amino acids. In nucleotides, the CDR3 is TGCAGTGCTTTAACAGGGGTGGGATATGGCTACACCTTC. Translating gives CSALTGVGYGYTF.

This clonotype was seen at least ten times. This chain uses TRBV2 with TRBJ2-6; 9 nucleotides match TRBD1. Losses at the gene ends were 4 bases for V and 2 bases for J; bases not matched to a gene: 0. CDR1 and CDR2 (germline): SNHLY, FYNNEI. The length of the CDR3 is 15 residues. As DNA, the CDR3 is TGTGCCAGCAGTGGGGACAGGGCTGGGGCCAACGTCCTGACTTTC. This codes for CASSGDRAGANVLTF.

The chain recombines TRBV7-2 with TRBJ1-2; tentative D call: TRBD1 (5 bases). Germline loops: CDR1 SGHTA, CDR2 FQGNSA. Trimming took off 5 bases at V and 4 bases at J, with 11 bases between the two ends. The CDR3 contains 13 residues. The CDR3: CASSMRQPYGYTF. In DNA form, the CDR3 reads TGTGCCAGCAGCATGCGACAGCCCTATGGCTACACCTTC.

The sample holds a few counts of this clonotype. The genes are TRBV7-9 and TRBJ2-4; 8 bases match TRBD2. The V gene end was trimmed by 5 bases and the J gene end by 9 bases; junction bases not matched to a gene: 15. This CDR3 comprises 16 residues. CDR1 is SEHNR, CDR2 FQNEAQ, per germline (reference sequence). The CDR3 coding sequence is TGTGCCAGCAGCCCGGGCCGTGCGGGGGGCCTATCCATTCAGTACTTC. Protein: CASSPGRAGGLSIQYF.

This chain connects TRBV9 to TRBJ2-5; D is ambiguous. The CDR3 runs 14 residues. The germline V gene encodes CDR1 SGDLS and CDR2 YYNGEE. The V gene lost 0 bases and the J gene lost 2 bases, with 8 bases spanning the gap. DNA for the CDR3: TGTGCCAGCAGCGTAGTCGCCGTACAAGAGACCCAGTACTTC. Translation: CASSVVAVQETQYF.

The chain carries TRBV4-3 and TRBJ2-1; a weak D match, TRBD2 (6 bases). From germline, CDR1 is LGHNA and CDR2 YSLEER. V shed 4 bases and J shed 5 bases, with 24 bases lying between them. The CDR3 loop spans 18 amino acids. CDR3 DNA: TGCGCCAGCAGCCCGGCCGGTGGAGGAATCGGGGGAGACAATGAGCAGTTCTTC. It translates to CASSPAGGGIGGDNEQFF.

This clonotype appeared a few times. This chain connects TRBV6-1 to TRBJ1-5, with D tentatively TRBD1 (6 bases). Trimming shortened V by 0 bases and J by 13 bases, and 22 bases separated the two germline ends. The CDR3 loop spans 16 amino acids. The germline V gene encodes CDR1 MNHNS and CDR2 SASEGT. CDR3 bases: TGTGCCAGCAGTGAAGCGGCCCCGGACAGCCTTCCTCCTCAGCATTTT. The encoded protein is CASSEAAPDSLPPQHF.

The chain links TRBV7-3 to TRBJ2-3, with a tentative D call TRBD1 (5 bases). V shed 0 bases and J shed 2 bases, with 6 bases lying between them. CDR1 is SGHTA, CDR2 FQGTGA, per germline. This CDR3 is 14 amino acids long. The CDR3 region has the DNA TGTGCCAGCAGCTTAACCAGGGCCACAGATACGCAGTATTTT. It codes for CASSLTRATDTQYF.

A few counts support this clonotype. The chain employs TRBV12-3 or TRBV12-4 and TRBJ1-1, with 7 bases lining up with TRBD1. The CDR3 has 13 residues. Unmatched junction bases numbered 7, after V lost 7 bases and J lost 5 bases. The CDR3 bases are TGTGCCAGCACCCAAGCAGGGGGGACTGAAGCTTTCTTT. Translated: CASTQAGGTEAFF.

This clonotype was recorded a few times. The chain carries TRBV5-1 and TRBJ1-2; D not certain. Germline V gives CDR1 SGHRS, CDR2 YFSETQ. The length of the CDR3 is 13 residues. Trimming took 4 bases from V and 3 from J, leaving 10 bases between them. CDR3 DNA sequence: TGCGCCAGCAGCCTGGAGGCAGACTATGGCTACACCTTC. Amino acids: CASSLEADYGYTF.

The V gene is TRBV20-1, the J gene TRBJ2-7; 11 bases agree with TRBD1. The CDR3 sequence is 15 residues long. Unmatched junction bases numbered 4, after V lost 0 bases and J lost 3 bases. The germline CDR1 and CDR2 sequences are DFQATT and SNEGSKA (reference sequence). CDR3 sequence reads: CSARDPGTGGYEQYF. In nucleotides, the CDR3 is TGCAGTGCTAGAGACCCCGGGACAGGGGGCTACGAGCAGTACTTC.

The rearrangement uses TRBV30 and TRBJ1-4, with D uncertain. With 3 bases removed from V and 1 base from J, the gap between germline ends came to 9 bases. Germline loops: CDR1 GTSNPN, CDR2 SVGIG (reference sequence). The CDR3 loop spans 14 amino acids. The CDR3: CAWSYLGTNEKLFF. CDR3 DNA: TGTGCCTGGAGCTACTTAGGAACTAATGAAAAACTGTTTTTT. The variable domain in full, completed from reference TRBV30 and TRBJ1-4, reads SQTIHQWPATLVQPVGSPLSLECTVEGTSNPNLYWYRQAAGRGLQLLFYSVGIGQISSEVPQNLSASRPQDRQFILSSKKLLLSDSGFYLCAWSYLGTNEKLFFGSGTQLSVL.

This clonotype was counted ten times or more. The chain joins TRBV12-3 or TRBV12-4 to TRBJ1-5; D gene ambiguous. The V and J ends lost 4 bases and 0 bases respectively, with 4 bases between them. This CDR3 has 13 residues. The CDR3 loop is CASSYSSNQPQHF. The CDR3 region has the DNA TGTGCCAGCAGTTACAGTAGCAATCAGCCCCAGCATTTT.

The J gene is TRBJ2-3, the V gene TRBV12-3 or TRBV12-4; 12 nucleotides agree with TRBD2. The CDR3 has 16 residues. Trimming cost V 4 bases and J 5 bases; bases outside gene matches: 7. This chain's CDR3 is CASSSSGLAGGDTQYF. DNA for the CDR3: TGTGCCAGCAGTTCCTCGGGACTAGCGGGTGGAGATACGCAGTATTTT.

This clonotype was seen a handful of times. The chain recombines TRBV29-1 with TRBJ2-7, with TRBD1 matching 10 bases. The V gene's germline CDR1 is SQVTM and CDR2 ANQGSEA. This CDR3 spans 16 amino acids. The V and J ends lost 1 base and 0 bases, in that order; junction bases with no gene match: 6. The CDR3 DNA reads TGCAGCGTTGAAGGGACAGGGGGGAAAAGCTCCTACGAGCAGTACTTC. Protein: CSVEGTGGKSSYEQYF.

In its sample, this clonotype was seen many times. This chain joins TRBV5-1 and TRBJ1-1; 8 positions match TRBD1. V gave up 4 bases and J gave up 2 bases; unmatched junction bases: 4. The CDR3 length is 14 residues. The germline CDR1 and CDR2 sequences are SGHRS and YFSETQ. The CDR3 DNA reads TGCGCCAGCAGCACCGGACAGGGTAACACTGAAGCTTTCTTT. It translates to CASSTGQGNTEAFF.

The chain employs TRBV15 and TRBJ2-3, with 9 positions matching TRBD2. CDR3 length equals 15 residues. Germline V CDR1 and CDR2: LNHNV, YYDKDF (reference sequence). J gave up 3 bases and V 2 bases, and 3 bases lay outside the gene matches. Here the CDR3 reads CATSRIAGETDTQYF. The CDR3, as DNA: TGTGCCACCAGCAGAATAGCGGGGGAAACAGATACGCAGTATTTT.

This clonotype was seen at least ten times. V usage is TRBV7-2 and J usage is TRBJ2-7; D call uncertain. This CDR3 has 12 residues. Germline CDR1 reads SGHTA; CDR2 reads FQGNSA. The germline V and J ends were trimmed by 3 bases and 2 bases, with 5 bases remaining between them. Written as DNA, the CDR3 is TGTGCCAGCAGCTTGGGCGCCTACGAGCAGTACTTC. Amino acids: CASSLGAYEQYF.

The sample holds a few counts of this clonotype. The chain joins TRBV12-3 or TRBV12-4 to TRBJ2-1; possible D gene TRBD2, 6 bases. The V gene lost 5 bases and the J gene lost 3 bases, with 11 bases spanning the gap. The CDR3 covers 14 residues. CDR3 DNA: TGTGCCAGCAGTCTACTAGCTAGCTACAATGAGCAGTTCTTC. Protein sequence: CASSLLASYNEQFF.

CDR3 DNA: TGCAGCGTTAGACAGGGTGGCACAGATACGCAGTATTTT. Protein: CSVRQGGTDTQYF. The chain uses TRBV29-1 and TRBJ2-3; 7 bases map to TRBD1. Germline V gene lookup returns CDR1 SQVTM and CDR2 ANQGSEA. This CDR3 has 13 residues. Trimming at V came to 5 bases and at J to 1 base, leaving 3 bases not matched to a gene.

The chain carries TRBV7-6 and TRBJ2-5; weak D call: TRBD1 (6 bases). The CDR3 sequence is 14 residues long. V was trimmed by 5 bases and J by 4 bases, leaving 14 bases between them. The germline gives CDR1 SGHVS, CDR2 FNYEAQ. CDR3 sequence (DNA): TGTGCCAGCAGCCTAACAGGGCCCATAGAGACCCAGTACTTC. Its translation is CASSLTGPIETQYF.

In this sample, this clonotype turned up a few times. The chain combines TRBV27 with TRBJ1-1; 7 bases agree with TRBD1. Per germline, CDR1 MNHEY and CDR2 SMNVEV (reference sequence). The CDR3 is 13 amino acids. V shed 6 bases and J 5 bases; nucleotides not matched to a gene: 6. CDR3 in amino acids: CASSKTGYTEAFF. DNA for the CDR3: TGTGCCAGCAGCAAGACAGGGTATACTGAAGCTTTCTTT.

The table lists this clonotype with a few counts. The chain employs TRBV7-6 and TRBJ2-1, with 10 bases aligning to TRBD2. This CDR3 has 17 residues. With V trimmed by 5 bases and J by 5 bases, 12 bases remained unmatched. Germline V gives CDR1 SGHVS, CDR2 FNYEAQ. Here the CDR3 reads CASSRSPTSGRNNEQFF. The CDR3 DNA is TGTGCCAGCAGCCGATCTCCGACTAGCGGGCGGAACAATGAGCAGTTCTTC.